A single sample gave rise to the 23 T cell receptor beta chains below, sequenced in a study of shared clonotypes between healthy human individuals. Clones were sequenced by immunoSEQ multiplex PCR, and TCRdb holds only the in-frame ones, with some missing. The sample includes 2 million to 3 million clones, 93% of them seen just once. The source material was naive CD4+ T cells from PBMCs. The subset here: CD45RA+ positively selected. These receptors all come from a man between 18 and 35 years old in good health. Some clones in this sample may be carry-over from other donors' samples.

The J gene is TRBJ2-5, the V gene TRBV9; TRBD2 might be the D (7 bases). CDR1 SGDLS and CDR2 YYNGEE come from the germline V gene. The CDR3 has 13 amino acids. V was shortened by 4 bases and J by 2 bases, with 9 bases between the two germline ends. The CDR3 region is CASSKGGQETQYF. CDR3 bases: TGTGCCAGCAGCAAGGGGGGGCAAGAGACCCAGTACTTC.

The chain has TRBV19 and TRBJ2-7; D gene uncertain. Trimming took 3 bases from V and 2 from J, leaving 11 bases between them. The CDR3 totals 14 residues. From germline, CDR1 is LNHDA and CDR2 SQIVND (reference sequence). The CDR3 here is CASSMVGQAYEQYF. CDR3 bases: TGTGCCAGTAGTATGGTGGGCCAGGCCTACGAGCAGTACTTC.

The rearrangement joins TRBV28 to TRBJ2-7; D might be TRBD2 (5 bases). The germline gives CDR1 MDHEN, CDR2 SYDVKM. V dropped 2 bases and J dropped 9 bases, with 14 bases sitting between them. This CDR3 region has 13 residues. The CDR3 region has the DNA TGTGCCAGCAGTTTAAACGCTCGGGGTCGGCAGTACTTC. It yields the protein CASSLNARGRQYF.

The CDR3 reads CARTRGDVTGELFF. Here the CDR3 DNA reads TGTGCCCGTACGCGGGGGGACGTAACCGGGGAGCTGTTTTTT. This chain joins TRBV30 and TRBJ2-2; 8 bases are shared with TRBD2. Trimming cost V 8 bases and J 5 bases; bases outside gene matches: 10. The germline V gene has CDR1 GTSNPN and CDR2 SVGIG (reference sequence). This CDR3 comprises 14 residues.

The chain recombines TRBV10-1 with TRBJ2-7; 8 positions agree with TRBD1. The CDR3 contains 15 residues. J gave up 1 base and V 5 bases, and 7 bases lay outside the gene matches. Germline V gene lookup returns CDR1 WNHNN and CDR2 SYGVQD (reference sequence). The CDR3 reads CASSCNRGESYEQYF. The CDR3 DNA reads TGCGCCAGCAGTTGCAACAGGGGGGAATCCTACGAGCAGTACTTC.

This clone has a handful of counts. The chain joins TRBV27 to TRBJ2-7, with a tentative D call TRBD2 (5 bases). This CDR3 spans 13 amino acids. The germline V gene has CDR1 MNHEY and CDR2 SMNVEV (reference sequence). V shed 6 bases and J shed 5 bases, with 14 bases lying between them. The CDR3 bases are TGTGCCAGCAGCTGGACTTTTCGCGACGAGCAGTACTTC. Its protein is CASSWTFRDEQYF.

This clone was counted a few times. The rearrangement uses TRBV4-1 and TRBJ1-5; maybe TRBD1 (5 bases). Germline-derived CDR1 and CDR2 are MGHRA and YSYEKL. CDR3 size: 15 residues. V lost 3 bases and J lost 0, with 9 bases in between. The CDR3 bases are TGCGCCAGCAGCCACCCCGGGGGTAGCAATCAGCCCCAGCATTTT. It is translated as CASSHPGGSNQPQHF.

The chain uses TRBV28 and TRBJ2-2; 14 positions match TRBD2. V lost 5 bases to trimming and J lost 4 bases; unmatched junction nucleotides: 15. Germline-derived CDR1 and CDR2 are MDHEN and SYDVKM. The CDR3 totals 20 residues. Here the CDR3 DNA reads TGTGCCAGCAGTATTTTATTGGGGACTAGCGGGAGTCGGGCCACCGGGGAGCTGTTTTTT. Translation gives CASSILLGTSGSRATGELFF.

This rearrangement joins TRBV12-5 to TRBJ1-2; D possibly corresponds to TRBD1 (5 bases). Germline V gives CDR1 LGHNT, CDR2 FRNRAP. This CDR3 contains 15 residues. Between the trimmed V and J ends, which lost 4 bases and 0 bases, there was a span of 12 bases. The CDR3 DNA reads TGTGCTAGTGGTTCGGGACTAGAAGCTAACTATGGCTACACCTTC. Its translation is CASGSGLEANYGYTF.

The chain recombines TRBV7-2 with TRBJ1-2; D might be TRBD1 (5 bases). From germline, CDR1 is SGHTA and CDR2 FQGNSA. Trimming cost V 5 bases and J 4 bases, with 17 bases left between them. The length of the CDR3 is 15 residues. CDR3 sequence reads: CASSTTSWDSYGYTF. CDR3 DNA: TGTGCCAGCAGCACCACCTCCTGGGACTCCTATGGCTACACCTTC.

This chain connects TRBV6-6 to TRBJ2-5; D gene ambiguous. Germline values: CDR1 MNHNY, CDR2 SVGAGI (reference sequence). Between the trimmed V and J ends, which lost 6 bases and 7 bases, there was a span of 9 bases. The CDR3 has 11 amino acids. The CDR3 DNA reads TGTGCCAGCAGAGACATAAGGACCCAGTACTTC. Translation gives CASRDIRTQYF.

The gene calls are TRBV7-2 and TRBJ1-5; the match to TRBD1 covers 8 bases. V was pared by 5 bases and J by 7 bases, with 16 bases of the junction left unmatched. Germline V gene lookup returns CDR1 SGHTA and CDR2 FQGNSA. The CDR3 covers 17 residues. Here the CDR3 DNA reads TGTGCCAGCAGCCCCGGCCTGACCGCAGGGGGCGGGCAGCCCCAGCATTTT. Protein: CASSPGLTAGGGQPQHF.

A word on this clone: Other nucleotide sequences in the sample specify the same CDR3. The V and J genes are TRBV7-8 and TRBJ2-7; D may correspond to TRBD1 or TRBD2 (5 bases each). The germline CDR1 and CDR2 sequences are SGHVS and FQNEAQ. There are 14 residues in the CDR3. The V end was cut by 5 bases, the J end by 1 base, with 12 bases between. The CDR3 region is CASSPRDGSYEQYF. The DNA for the CDR3 is TGTGCCAGCAGCCCACGGGACGGTTCCTACGAGCAGTACTTC.

With regard to this clone: Other DNA sequences in the same sample also yield this CDR3. J is TRBJ1-1 and V is TRBV28, with 7 bases fitting TRBD1. In germline, CDR1 is MDHEN, CDR2 SYDVKM. J was trimmed by 1 base and V by 2 bases; bases with no gene match: 4. The CDR3 totals 15 residues. CDR3 residues: CASSLSPGGNTEAFF. The CDR3 DNA sequence: TGTGCCAGCAGTTTAAGTCCAGGGGGGAACACTGAAGCTTTCTTT. Together with reference TRBV28 and TRBJ1-1, the CDR3 gives the full variable domain: DVKVTQSSRYLVKRTGEKVFLECVQDMDHENMFWYRQDPGLGLRLIYFSYDVKMKEKGDIPEGYSVSREKKERFSLILESASTNQTSMYLCASSLSPGGNTEAFFGQGTRLTVV.

The V call is TRBV9, the J call TRBJ2-5; perhaps TRBD1 as D (7 bases). CDR1 SGDLS and CDR2 YYNGEE come from the germline V gene. Trimming removed 4 bases at V and 5 bases at J, with 18 bases between. There are 15 residues in the CDR3. The CDR3 sequence is CASSPENRGGETQYF. DNA of the CDR3: TGTGCCAGCAGCCCAGAGAACAGGGGAGGCGAGACCCAGTACTTC.

The chain combines TRBV15 with TRBJ2-3; TRBD2 aligns across 7 bases. From germline, CDR1 is LNHNV and CDR2 YYDKDF (reference sequence). J was trimmed by 5 bases and V by 1 base; bases with no gene match: 0. The CDR3 totals 13 residues. The CDR3 bases are TGTGCCACCAGCAGAGGGGGGGGAGATACGCAGTATTTT. Its translation is CATSRGGGDTQYF.

The chain has TRBV7-2 and TRBJ2-7; 7 bases fit TRBD2. V dropped 2 bases and J dropped 3; count of bases not matched to a gene: 16. This CDR3 has 18 residues. Germline CDR1 and CDR2: SGHTA and FQGNSA. The DNA of the CDR3 is TGTGCCAGCAGCTTACCTAACCAAAGGACGACTAGCAACTACGAGCAGTACTTC. This sequence encodes CASSLPNQRTTSNYEQYF.

This clone was observed a single time. The chain couples TRBV2 to TRBJ1-2; a weak D match, TRBD1 (5 bases). Germline V gene data show CDR1 as SNHLY and CDR2 as FYNNEI. The CDR3 is 15 amino acids. The V end was cut by 4 bases, the J end by 4 bases, with 16 bases between. CDR3 nucleotide sequence: TGTGCCAGCAGTGCCCAGGGCCCTATCCTCTATGGCTACACCTTC. Translation: CASSAQGPILYGYTF. The full variable domain, its missing parts supplied by reference TRBV2 and TRBJ1-2, is EPEVTQTPSHQVTQMGQEVILRCVPISNHLYFYWYRQILGQKVEFLVSFYNNEISEKSEIFDDQFSVERPDGSNFTLKIRSTKLEDSAMYFCASSAQGPILYGYTFGSGTRLTVV.

This chain connects TRBV7-2 to TRBJ1-2; D remains ambiguous. There are 13 residues in the CDR3. Germline CDR1 and CDR2: SGHTA and FQGNSA. V lost 4 bases and J lost 8, with 14 bases in between. The chain's CDR3 is CASSSPGVRGYTF. Written as DNA, the CDR3 is TGTGCCAGCAGCTCCCCCGGGGTGCGGGGCTACACCTTC.

This chain joins TRBV19 and TRBJ2-2; the match to TRBD2 covers 8 bases. Germline V lookup: CDR1 LNHDA, CDR2 SQIVND (reference sequence). The CDR3 contains 14 residues. After removal of 4 bases from V and 4 bases from J, the junction contained 2 bases not matched to a gene. This CDR3 is CASSSGRPTGELFF. Written as DNA, the CDR3 is TGTGCCAGTAGTAGCGGGAGGCCCACCGGGGAGCTGTTTTTT.

The count of this clone is one. The chain uses TRBV6-6 and TRBJ1-2; no clear D gene. Trimming cost V 2 bases and J 6 bases, with 16 bases left between them. Germline V gene sequence: CDR1 MNHNY, CDR2 SVGAGI (reference sequence). The CDR3 has 15 amino acids. This chain's CDR3 is CASSYMGGSENGYTF. The CDR3 DNA is TGTGCCAGCAGTTACATGGGTGGCAGTGAGAATGGCTACACCTTC.

Concerning this clone itself: One junction end does not reproduce the germline sequence, and a read error may be involved. The chain couples TRBV14 to TRBJ2-3; the match to TRBD1 covers 8 bases. This CDR3 spans 15 amino acids. Germline V gene lookup returns CDR1 SGHDN and CDR2 FVKESK. The CDR3 coding sequence is TGTGCCAGCAACCAACCGGGACAGGGCACAGATACGCAGTATTTT. Protein: CASNQPGQGTDTQYF.

V and J are TRBV5-1 and TRBJ1-4; possible D gene TRBD1, 5 bases. The ends were cut back, 0 bases at V and 8 bases at J, with 14 bases in the middle. CDR3 length: 15 residues. Germline V gives CDR1 SGHRS, CDR2 YFSETQ. DNA of the CDR3: TGCGCCAGCAGCTTGGCCGGGACCCGAGGGGAAAAACTGTTTTTT. Translated: CASSLAGTRGEKLFF.